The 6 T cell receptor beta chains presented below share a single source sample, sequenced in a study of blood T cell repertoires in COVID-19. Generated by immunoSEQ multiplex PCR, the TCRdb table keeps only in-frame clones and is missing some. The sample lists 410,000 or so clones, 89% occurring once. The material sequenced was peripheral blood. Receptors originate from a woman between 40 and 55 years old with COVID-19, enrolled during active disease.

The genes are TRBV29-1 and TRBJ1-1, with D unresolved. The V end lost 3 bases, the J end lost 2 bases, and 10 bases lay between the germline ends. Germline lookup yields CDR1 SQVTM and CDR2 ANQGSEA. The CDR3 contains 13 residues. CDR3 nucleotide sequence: TGCAGCGTTGATCAGAGGGCAAACACTGAAGCTTTCTTT. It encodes CSVDQRANTEAFF.

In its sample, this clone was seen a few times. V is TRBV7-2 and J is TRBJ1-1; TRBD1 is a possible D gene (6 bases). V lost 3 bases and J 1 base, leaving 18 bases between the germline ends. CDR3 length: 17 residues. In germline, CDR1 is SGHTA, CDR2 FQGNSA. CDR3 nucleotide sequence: TGTGCCAGCAGCTTCCCCACCCCGACAGGAGCGAACACTGAAGCTTTCTTT. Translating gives CASSFPTPTGANTEAFF.

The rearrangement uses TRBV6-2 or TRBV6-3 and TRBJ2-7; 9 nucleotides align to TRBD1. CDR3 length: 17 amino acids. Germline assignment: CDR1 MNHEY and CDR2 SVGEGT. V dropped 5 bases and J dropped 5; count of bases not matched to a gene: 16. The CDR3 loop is CASSAQDTSQGANEQYF. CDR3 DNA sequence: TGTGCCAGCAGTGCCCAAGACACGTCACAGGGGGCCAACGAGCAGTACTTC.

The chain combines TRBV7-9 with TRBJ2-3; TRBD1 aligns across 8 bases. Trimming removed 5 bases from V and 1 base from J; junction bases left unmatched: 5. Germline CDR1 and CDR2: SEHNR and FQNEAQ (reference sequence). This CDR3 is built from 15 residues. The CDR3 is CASSRTTGGTDTQYF. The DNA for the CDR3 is TGTGCCAGCAGCCGGACGACAGGGGGCACAGATACGCAGTATTTT.

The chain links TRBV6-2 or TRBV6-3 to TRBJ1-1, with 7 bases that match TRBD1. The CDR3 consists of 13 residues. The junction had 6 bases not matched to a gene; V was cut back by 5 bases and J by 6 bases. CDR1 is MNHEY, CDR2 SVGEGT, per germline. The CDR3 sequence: CASSTDREAEAFF. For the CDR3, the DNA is TGTGCCAGCAGTACCGACAGGGAAGCTGAAGCTTTCTTT.

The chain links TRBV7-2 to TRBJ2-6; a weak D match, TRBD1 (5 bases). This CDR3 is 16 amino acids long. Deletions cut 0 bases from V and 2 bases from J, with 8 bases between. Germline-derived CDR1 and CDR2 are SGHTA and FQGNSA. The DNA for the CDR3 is TGTGCCAGCAGCTTAGCGCTAGGGGCTGGGGCCAACGTCCTGACTTTC. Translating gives CASSLALGAGANVLTF.